A single sample is the source of the 28 T cell receptor beta chains below, sequenced in a study of cytomegalovirus exposure and HLA in healthy donors. Researchers ran the PCR with 60 Vbeta and 13 Jbeta primers. This table comes from immunoSEQ multiplex PCR, and its TCRdb copy is limited to in-frame clones, with some not included. The data hold under 200,000 clones, with 79% observed a single time. The sequenced sample consisted of PBMCs. These receptors originate from a woman aged 40 to 50 in good health and CMV-seronegative.

The chain carries TRBV18 and TRBJ2-1; TRBD2 agrees at 7 bases. The CDR3 loop spans 14 amino acids. After removal of 2 bases from V and 6 bases from J, the junction contained 4 bases not matched to a gene. From germline, CDR1 is KGHSH and CDR2 LQKENI. CDR3 protein: CASSPTRTSNEQFF. In DNA form, the CDR3 reads TGTGCCAGCTCACCAACCCGGACTAGCAATGAGCAGTTCTTC.

CDR3 loop: CASSPAGPEAFF. In DNA form, the CDR3 reads TGTGCCAGCAGCCCTGCGGGGCCAGAAGCTTTCTTT. J is TRBJ1-1 and V is TRBV5-4, with D tentatively TRBD1 (5 bases). The CDR3 consists of 12 residues. Germline V gene sequence: CDR1 SGHNT, CDR2 YYREEE (reference sequence). V lost 4 bases and J 8 bases, leaving 12 bases between the germline ends.

CDR3 residues: CASSLGSYGYTF. The CDR3 coding sequence is TGTGCCAGCAGTCTCGGGAGCTATGGCTACACCTTC. The chain carries TRBV28 and TRBJ1-2; D gene ambiguous. The V and J ends lost 5 bases and 4 bases respectively, with 8 bases between them. Germline V lookup: CDR1 MDHEN, CDR2 SYDVKM. There are 12 residues in the CDR3.

The chain links TRBV6-5 to TRBJ1-2; 7 positions agree with TRBD1. V trimming: 6 bases; J trimming: 4 bases; junction bases outside the gene matches: 11. Germline V gene lookup returns CDR1 MNHEY and CDR2 SVGAGI. The CDR3 runs to 15 residues. This CDR3 is CASSPSPGGLYGYTF. CDR3 in DNA: TGTGCCAGCAGCCCTTCCCCAGGGGGACTCTATGGCTACACCTTC.

V and J are TRBV2 and TRBJ2-5; 9 bases match TRBD1. J gave up 4 bases and V 3 bases, and 3 bases lay outside the gene matches. This CDR3 has 14 amino acids. In germline, CDR1 is SNHLY, CDR2 FYNNEI. CDR3 nucleotides: TGTGCCAGCAGTGAGGCGACAGGGGGAGAGACCCAGTACTTC. Amino acids: CASSEATGGETQYF.

The sample holds a few counts of this clone. The chain employs TRBV7-3 and TRBJ2-7; D may be TRBD2 (6 bases). The CDR3 spans 16 residues. Looked up from germline, CDR1 is SGHTA and CDR2 is FQGTGA. V dropped 4 bases and J dropped 4 bases, with 20 bases sitting between them. CDR3: CASSSIPDYRVYEQYF. The DNA of the CDR3 is TGTGCCAGCAGCTCAATACCGGACTATCGCGTGTACGAGCAGTACTTC.

This sequence joins TRBV7-3 and TRBJ1-2; 8 bases are a match to TRBD1. CDR3 size: 15 residues. Per the germline V gene, CDR1 is SGHTA and CDR2 is FQGTGA. V was pared by 0 bases and J by 4 bases, with 4 bases of the junction left unmatched. CDR3 in DNA: TGTGCCAGCAGCTTAACTACAGGGGGGCCCTATGGCTACACCTTC. Its protein is CASSLTTGGPYGYTF.

The gene calls are TRBV2 and TRBJ2-5; 7 bases fit TRBD1. The CDR3 contains 13 residues. J gave up 2 bases and V 7 bases, and 4 bases lay outside the gene matches. The germline V gene has CDR1 SNHLY and CDR2 FYNNEI. The CDR3: CASTRDSQETQYF. In nucleotides, the CDR3 is TGTGCCAGCACTAGGGACAGTCAAGAGACCCAGTACTTC.

The chain's CDR3 is CASSTPLGATNEKLFF. For the CDR3, the DNA is TGTGCCAGTAGTACCCCCTTGGGCGCAACTAATGAAAAACTGTTTTTT. The chain couples TRBV19 to TRBJ1-4; D remains ambiguous. Trimming left V 4 bases short and J 0 bases short, with 12 bases between. The CDR3 is 16 amino acids. CDR1 LNHDA and CDR2 SQIVND come from the germline V gene (reference sequence).

The chain couples TRBV9 to TRBJ2-1; the match to TRBD2 covers 7 bases. The CDR3 has 15 amino acids. The trim removed 3 bases at V and 3 bases at J, leaving 6 bases unmatched. CDR1 is SGDLS, CDR2 YYNGEE, per germline. The CDR3 nucleotides are TGTGCCAGCAGCGAGGGACTACCTATCTACAATGAGCAGTTCTTC. The encoded protein is CASSEGLPIYNEQFF.

The chain has TRBV5-4 and TRBJ2-1; 7 nucleotides line up with TRBD2. The trim removed 4 bases at V and 0 bases at J, leaving 4 bases unmatched. The V gene's germline CDR1 is SGHNT and CDR2 YYREEE (reference sequence). This CDR3 contains 15 residues. The CDR3 DNA is TGTGCCAGCAGCAATAGCGGGCCCTCCTACAATGAGCAGTTCTTC. It yields the protein CASSNSGPSYNEQFF.

Details on this clone: A read error may produce the germline difference seen at one junction end. This rearrangement joins TRBV7-7 to TRBJ2-7; 13 bases match TRBD2. The V gene's germline CDR1 is SSHAT and CDR2 FNYEAQ (reference sequence). The CDR3 is 14 residues long. The CDR3 reads CASSVGLAGDEQYF. CDR3 in DNA: TGTGCTAGCAGCGTCGGACTAGCGGGAGATGAGCAGTACTTC.

V usage is TRBV6-5 and J usage is TRBJ1-6; a weak D match, TRBD1 (5 bases). The V gene's germline CDR1 is MNHEY and CDR2 SVGAGI. The CDR3 loop spans 14 amino acids. The germline V and J ends were trimmed by 2 bases and 10 bases, with 12 bases remaining between them. CDR3 bases: TGTGCCAGCAGTTACGGGGCGGAGAACTCACCCCTCCACTTT. It specifies CASSYGAENSPLHF.

The chain employs TRBV5-6 and TRBJ1-1; 7 bases fit TRBD1. The CDR3 sequence is 16 residues long. V dropped 2 bases and J dropped 5; count of bases not matched to a gene: 12. Germline V gene sequence: CDR1 SGHDT, CDR2 YYEEEE. CDR3 loop: CASSFKRGRGRTEAFF. The DNA of the CDR3 is TGTGCCAGCAGCTTCAAGAGGGGGCGGGGAAGAACTGAAGCTTTCTTT.

The chain joins TRBV5-5 to TRBJ1-2; D not resolved. The ends were cut back, 3 bases at V and 6 bases at J, with 18 bases in the middle. The germline CDR1 and CDR2 sequences are SGHKS and YYEKEE (reference sequence). The CDR3 is 15 amino acids. DNA for the CDR3: TGTGCCAGCAGCTCCGTACCCGCAGGCGCCGATGGCTACACCTTC. Translated: CASSSVPAGADGYTF.

The genes are TRBV11-1 and TRBJ2-2; TRBD1 agrees at 7 bases. CDR3 length: 17 residues. The V gene's germline CDR1 is SGHAT and CDR2 FQDESV (reference sequence). The trim removed 4 bases at V and 0 bases at J, leaving 8 bases unmatched. The CDR3 sequence is CASSSGQLKSNTGELFF. Written as DNA, the CDR3 is TGTGCCAGCAGCTCGGGACAGCTAAAATCGAACACCGGGGAGCTGTTTTTT.

The V call is TRBV7-3, the J call TRBJ1-1; 9 nucleotides line up with TRBD1. This CDR3 region has 13 residues. V shed 5 bases, J shed 4 bases, and the junction held 2 bases outside the gene matches. Germline CDR1 and CDR2: SGHTA and FQGTGA. The CDR3 coding sequence is TGTGCCAGCAGCCTGGACAGGGGCACTGAAGCTTTCTTT. It specifies CASSLDRGTEAFF.

This clone was counted a few times. V gene TRBV7-9 combines with J gene TRBJ1-1; no reliable D call. The CDR3 consists of 15 residues. Germline CDR1 and CDR2: SEHNR and FQNEAQ (reference sequence). Trimming pared 1 base from V and 1 base from J, leaving 10 bases between. CDR3 protein: CASSLGRARNTEAFF. CDR3 bases: TGTGCCAGCAGCTTAGGGAGGGCCAGGAACACTGAAGCTTTCTTT.

The rearrangement links TRBV27 to TRBJ2-1; 11 bases map to TRBD2. The J segment lost 9 bases and the V segment lost 6 bases, leaving 13 bases of the junction unmatched. Per the germline V gene, CDR1 is MNHEY and CDR2 is SMNVEV (reference sequence). This CDR3 spans 16 amino acids. The CDR3 DNA reads as TGTGCCAGCAGCCCTCGACTAGCGGGACTCGGGGGTGAGCAGTTCTTC. Translation: CASSPRLAGLGGEQFF.

V and J are TRBV7-8 and TRBJ2-7; no clear D. The CDR3 is made up of 14 amino acids. Trimming left V 5 bases short and J 6 bases short, with 17 bases between. Germline V gene data show CDR1 as SGHVS and CDR2 as FQNEAQ. In nucleotides, the CDR3 is TGTGCCAGCAGCCCCTTTATACGAGCTGGCGAGCAGTACTTC. Encoded protein: CASSPFIRAGEQYF. The whole variable domain, filled in from reference TRBV7-8 and TRBJ2-7, reads GAGVSQSPRYKVAKRGQDVALRCDPISGHVSLFWYQQALGQGPEFLTYFQNEAQLDKSGLPSDRFFAERPEGSVSTLKIQRTQQEDSAVYLCASSPFIRAGEQYFGPGTRLTVT.

A note on this clone: The same CDR3 also results from other DNA sequences found in this sample. This chain uses TRBV5-1 with TRBJ1-5; D might be TRBD1 (5 bases). Germline CDR1 SGHRS, CDR2 YFSETQ. The V gene lost 4 bases and the J gene lost 4 bases, with 12 bases spanning the gap. The CDR3 has 14 residues. The CDR3 coding sequence is TGCGCCAGCAGCCTGGGCACAGGTAATCAGCCCCAGCATTTT. It specifies CASSLGTGNQPQHF.

J is TRBJ2-3 and V is TRBV7-2; 7 nucleotides line up with TRBD2. V dropped 4 bases and J dropped 2; count of bases not matched to a gene: 3. Germline V lookup: CDR1 SGHTA, CDR2 FQGNSA. CDR3 length: 14 residues. This chain's CDR3 is CASSSGTTTDTQYF. The CDR3 region has the DNA TGTGCCAGCAGCTCGGGGACTACCACAGATACGCAGTATTTT.

The chain combines TRBV7-2 with TRBJ2-2; TRBD2 matches at 13 bases. Germline loops: CDR1 SGHTA, CDR2 FQGNSA. Trimming removed 11 bases from V and 4 bases from J; junction bases left unmatched: 16. The CDR3 runs to 18 residues. CDR3: CAVHPGTSGAESTGELFF. CDR3 in DNA: TGTGCCGTCCACCCCGGGACTAGCGGGGCGGAAAGCACCGGGGAGCTGTTTTTT.

The chain employs TRBV4-2 and TRBJ2-1; 10 bases fit TRBD2. Trimming at V came to 2 bases and at J to 9 bases, leaving 13 bases not matched to a gene. Germline V gives CDR1 LGHNA, CDR2 YNFKEQ. CDR3 size: 17 residues. The CDR3 loop reads CASSQTLAGGRTGEQFF. CDR3 DNA: TGTGCCAGCAGCCAAACTTTAGCGGGAGGCCGGACCGGTGAGCAGTTCTTC.

This clone appeared a single time. The chain couples TRBV5-1 to TRBJ2-5, with D uncertain. The V gene lost 0 bases and the J gene lost 5 bases, with 11 bases spanning the gap. The germline V gene has CDR1 SGHRS and CDR2 YFSETQ. The CDR3 sequence is 14 residues long. CDR3 nucleotides: TGCGCCAGCAGCTTGGGGCGCTTGGAGGAGACCCAGTACTTC. Translation gives CASSLGRLEETQYF.

The rearrangement uses TRBV27 and TRBJ1-5; 7 bases are a match to TRBD1. The length of the CDR3 is 14 residues. J lost 6 bases, V lost 3 bases, and 5 bases had no gene match. The germline V gene encodes CDR1 MNHEY and CDR2 SMNVEV (reference sequence). The CDR3 bases are TGTGCCAGCAGTTTCGGCAGGGGGGCTCAGCCCCAGCATTTT. This encodes CASSFGRGAQPQHF.

DNA for the CDR3: TGTGCCAGCAGTGATGGGGGGGCGGGGGTCCGCCAAGAGACCCAGTACTTC. Translated: CASSDGGAGVRQETQYF. The chain has TRBV6-1 and TRBJ2-5, with D perhaps TRBD2 (7 bases). Per germline, CDR1 MNHNS and CDR2 SASEGT. The V gene lost 3 bases and the J gene lost 1 base, with 18 bases spanning the gap. This CDR3 is built from 17 residues.

The chain is built from TRBV12-5 and TRBJ1-2, with a weak D call TRBD1 (6 bases). Per the germline V gene, CDR1 is LGHNT and CDR2 is FRNRAP. The CDR3 loop spans 14 amino acids. The V end was cut by 1 base, the J end by 7 bases, with 13 bases between. The CDR3 nucleotides are TGTGCTAGTGGTTTGGCGGGAGGGGGGTCTGGCTACACCTTC. This translates into CASGLAGGGSGYTF. The whole variable domain, filled in from reference TRBV12-5 and TRBJ1-2, reads DARVTQTPRHKVTEMGQEVTMRCQPILGHNTVFWYRQTMMQGLELLAYFRNRAPLDDSGMPKDRFSAEMPDATLATLKIQPSEPRDSAVYFCASGLAGGGSGYTFGSGTRLTVV.